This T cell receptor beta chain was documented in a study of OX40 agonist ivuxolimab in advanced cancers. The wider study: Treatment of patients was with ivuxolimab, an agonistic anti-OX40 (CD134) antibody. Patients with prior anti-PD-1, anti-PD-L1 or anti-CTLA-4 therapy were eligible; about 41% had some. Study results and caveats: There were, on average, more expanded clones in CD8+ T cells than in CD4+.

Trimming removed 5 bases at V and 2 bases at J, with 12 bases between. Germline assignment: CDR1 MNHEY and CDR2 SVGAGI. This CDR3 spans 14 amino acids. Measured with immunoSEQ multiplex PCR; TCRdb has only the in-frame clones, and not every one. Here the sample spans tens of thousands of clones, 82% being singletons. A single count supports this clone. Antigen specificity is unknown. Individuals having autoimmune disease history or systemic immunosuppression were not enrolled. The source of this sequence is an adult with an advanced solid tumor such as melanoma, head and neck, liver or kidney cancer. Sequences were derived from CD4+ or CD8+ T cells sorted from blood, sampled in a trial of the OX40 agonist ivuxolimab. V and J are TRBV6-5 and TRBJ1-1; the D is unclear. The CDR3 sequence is CASSIVPGNTEAFF. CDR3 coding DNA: TGTGCCAGCAGTATCGTCCCGGGCAACACTGAAGCTTTCTTT.